Listed below are T cell receptor beta chains from one sample, sequenced in a study of graft-versus-host responses after intestinal transplantation. The repertoire was sequenced with immunoSEQ multiplex PCR; TCRdb's copy has only in-frame clones and lacks some. Of around 29,000 clones in the sample, about 85% were seen once. The source material was PBMCs, sampled about 460 days after intestinal transplantation. These receptor sequences come from a human patient who received an intestinal transplant, so some T cells may come from the graft donor. The CDR3 runs from the conserved cysteine through the conserved F or W. D genes are given only for firm matches. The listing skips clone size in some rows; elsewhere it reads once, few, many or a size class.

clone_size: .
d_call: .
v_call: TRBV5-1
j_call: TRBJ1-5
cdr3_aa: CASSPSDSYYQPQHF
cdr3_nt: TGCGCCAGCAGCCCCTCGGACAGCTATTATCAGCCCCAGCATTTT

clone_size: .
d_call: .
v_call: TRBV4-2
j_call: TRBJ2-7
cdr3_aa: CASSLARGYSYEQYF
cdr3_nt: TGTGCCAGCAGCCTAGCTAGAGGTTACTCCTACGAGCAGTACTTC

clone_size: .
d_call: .
v_call: TRBV5-5
j_call: TRBJ1-5
cdr3_aa: CASSSLGQPQHF
cdr3_nt: TGTGCCAGCAGCTCGCTAGGCCAGCCCCAGCATTTT

clone_size: .
d_call: .
v_call: TRBV5-1
j_call: TRBJ2-1
cdr3_aa: CASSLSYNEQFF
cdr3_nt: TGCGCCAGCAGCTTGTCCTACAATGAGCAGTTCTTC

clone_size: .
d_call: .
v_call: TRBV11-2
j_call: TRBJ2-1
cdr3_aa: CASSLGRGFLYNEQFF
cdr3_nt: TGTGCCAGCAGCTTAGGGAGGGGGTTTTTATACAATGAGCAGTTCTTC

clone_size: .
d_call: .
v_call: TRBV4-2
j_call: TRBJ1-5
cdr3_aa: CASSQDDSNQPQHF
cdr3_nt: TGTGCCAGCAGCCAAGACGATAGCAATCAGCCCCAGCATTTT

clone_size: .
d_call: .
v_call: TRBV5-1
j_call: TRBJ1-2
cdr3_aa: CASSLESNYGYTF
cdr3_nt: TGCGCCAGCAGCTTGGAATCTAACTATGGCTACACCTTC

clone_size: .
d_call: TRBD2
v_call: TRBV10-1
j_call: TRBJ2-2
cdr3_aa: CASSATSGRASNTGELFF
cdr3_nt: TGCGCCAGCAGTGCGACTAGCGGGAGGGCTTCGAACACCGGGGAGCTGTTTTTT

clone_size: .
d_call: .
v_call: TRBV12-5
j_call: TRBJ2-5
cdr3_aa: CASGLGLKETQYF
cdr3_nt: TGTGCTAGTGGTTTGGGACTAAAAGAGACCCAGTACTTC

clone_size: .
d_call: TRBD2
v_call: TRBV7-3
j_call: TRBJ2-1
cdr3_aa: CASSSGLAGVGEQFF
cdr3_nt: TGTGCCAGCAGCTCAGGACTAGCGGGAGTGGGAGAGCAGTTCTTC

clone_size: .
d_call: .
v_call: TRBV7-9
j_call: TRBJ2-2
cdr3_aa: CASSLTVGGELFF
cdr3_nt: TGTGCCAGCAGCTTAACGGTTGGCGGGGAGCTGTTTTTT

clone_size: .
d_call: .
v_call: TRBV27
j_call: TRBJ1-1
cdr3_aa: CASGEVGLEAFF
cdr3_nt: TGTGCCAGCGGGGAAGTGGGGCTTGAAGCTTTCTTT

clone_size: .
d_call: TRBD1
v_call: TRBV6-6
j_call: TRBJ1-1
cdr3_aa: CASSYSGQGTSTEAFF
cdr3_nt: TGTGCCAGCAGTTACTCGGGACAGGGGACGAGCACTGAAGCTTTCTTT

clone_size: .
d_call: .
v_call: TRBV6-6
j_call: TRBJ2-7
cdr3_aa: CASSYRDTYEQYF
cdr3_nt: TGTGCCAGCAGTTACCGGGACACCTACGAGCAGTACTTC

clone_size: .
d_call: TRBD1
v_call: TRBV11-1
j_call: TRBJ2-7
cdr3_aa: CASSLEGQGYEQYF
cdr3_nt: TGTGCCAGCAGCTTAGAGGGACAGGGCTACGAGCAGTACTTC

clone_size: .
d_call: .
v_call: TRBV28
j_call: TRBJ2-6
cdr3_aa: CASSSTGFEANVLTF
cdr3_nt: TGTGCCAGCAGCTCAACAGGGTTCGAGGCCAACGTCCTGACTTTC

clone_size: .
d_call: TRBD1
v_call: TRBV5-5
j_call: TRBJ1-1
cdr3_aa: CASSTGQGGTEAFF
cdr3_nt: TGTGCCAGCAGCACGGGACAGGGTGGCACTGAAGCTTTCTTT

clone_size: .
d_call: .
v_call: TRBV28
j_call: TRBJ2-3
cdr3_aa: CASKGGTDTQYF
cdr3_nt: TGTGCCAGCAAGGGGGGTACAGATACGCAGTATTTT

clone_size: .
d_call: .
v_call: TRBV30
j_call: TRBJ2-7
cdr3_aa: CAWSVRGADEQYF
cdr3_nt: TGTGCCTGGAGTGTACGAGGGGCAGACGAGCAGTACTTC

clone_size: .
d_call: .
v_call: TRBV27
j_call: TRBJ2-5
cdr3_aa: CASSIPGTEYQETQYF
cdr3_nt: TGTGCCAGCAGTATCCCCGGGACGGAGTACCAAGAGACCCAGTACTTC

clone_size: few
d_call: .
v_call: TRBV2
j_call: TRBJ2-5
cdr3_aa: CASSGLQPGRAQYF
cdr3_nt: TGTGCCAGCAGTGGACTACAACCAGGTCGGGCCCAGTACTTC

clone_size: .
d_call: .
v_call: TRBV19
j_call: TRBJ1-2
cdr3_aa: CASSIGSEGLSRGYTF
cdr3_nt: TGTGCCAGTAGTATCGGCAGTGAAGGCCTATCGAGGGGCTACACCTTC

clone_size: .
d_call: TRBD2
v_call: TRBV19
j_call: TRBJ2-1
cdr3_aa: CASSSGRPIQFF
cdr3_nt: TGTGCCAGTAGTAGCGGGAGGCCGATTCAGTTCTTC

clone_size: .
d_call: .
v_call: TRBV7-9
j_call: TRBJ1-1
cdr3_aa: CASSLEDREAFF
cdr3_nt: TGTGCCAGCAGCCTGGAGGACCGAGAAGCTTTCTTT

clone_size: few
d_call: .
v_call: TRBV18
j_call: TRBJ1-1
cdr3_aa: CASSPRVDLGTEAFF
cdr3_nt: TGTGCCAGCTCACCGAGGGTGGACTTGGGCACTGAAGCTTTCTTT

clone_size: few
d_call: TRBD2
v_call: TRBV5-1
j_call: TRBJ2-7
cdr3_aa: CASSLFAGGLYEQYF
cdr3_nt: TGCGCCAGCAGCCTTTTCGCGGGGGGTCTATACGAGCAGTACTTC

clone_size: .
d_call: .
v_call: TRBV30
j_call: TRBJ2-7
cdr3_aa: CAWRKTRNYEQYF
cdr3_nt: TGTGCCTGGCGCAAGACTAGAAATTACGAGCAGTACTTC